The sequence of this TCR beta chain was determined in a study of control samples from healthy donors and cancer patients (dated by TCRdb to 2019 to 2021). Turning to this clone: Its cognate antigen has yet to be identified. Base qualities are not provided; no much larger clone lies one nucleotide away.

The germline V gene gives CDR1 as SGHVS and CDR2 as FQNEAQ. Trimming removed 4 bases from V and 5 bases from J, leaving 14 bases between the germline ends. From its cysteine to its phenylalanine, the CDR3 spans 14 amino acids. The retained sequence is limited to the CDR3, 42 bases, with the frame set at the first base. Library preparation was by the immunoSEQ multiplex PCR assay. Drawn from immuneACCESS, this table holds only the in-frame rearrangements with V and J called that TCRdb kept. Clones are partly lost; checked studies trace under half to an unresolved V gene and leave the rest unexplained. The sample records 150,000 to 200,000 clones, 90% of which are singletons. About 1.4% of the sample belongs to the ten largest clones.

The origin of this receptor is a woman aged 45 to 65 in good health. The sequence joins TRBV7-8 to TRBJ1-1; the D gene remains uncertain. The specimen was blood. The CDR3: CASSSRTYRTEAFF. The nucleotide sequence is TGTGCCAGCAGCTCTCGGACGTATCGGACTGAAGCTTTCTTT.